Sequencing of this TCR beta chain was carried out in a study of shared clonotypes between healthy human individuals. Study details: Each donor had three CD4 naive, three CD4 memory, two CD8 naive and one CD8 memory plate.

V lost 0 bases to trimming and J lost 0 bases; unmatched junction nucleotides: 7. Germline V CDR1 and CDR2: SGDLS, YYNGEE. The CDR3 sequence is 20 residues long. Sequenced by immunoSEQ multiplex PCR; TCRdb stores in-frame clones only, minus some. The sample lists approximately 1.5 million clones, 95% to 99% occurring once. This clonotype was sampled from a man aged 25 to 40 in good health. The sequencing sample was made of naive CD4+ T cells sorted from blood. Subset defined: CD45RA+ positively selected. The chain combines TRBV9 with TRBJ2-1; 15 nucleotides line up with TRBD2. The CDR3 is CASSVVGGLAGGPSYNEQFF. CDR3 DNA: TGTGCCAGCAGCGTAGTGGGTGGACTAGCGGGAGGGCCCTCCTACAATGAGCAGTTCTTC.